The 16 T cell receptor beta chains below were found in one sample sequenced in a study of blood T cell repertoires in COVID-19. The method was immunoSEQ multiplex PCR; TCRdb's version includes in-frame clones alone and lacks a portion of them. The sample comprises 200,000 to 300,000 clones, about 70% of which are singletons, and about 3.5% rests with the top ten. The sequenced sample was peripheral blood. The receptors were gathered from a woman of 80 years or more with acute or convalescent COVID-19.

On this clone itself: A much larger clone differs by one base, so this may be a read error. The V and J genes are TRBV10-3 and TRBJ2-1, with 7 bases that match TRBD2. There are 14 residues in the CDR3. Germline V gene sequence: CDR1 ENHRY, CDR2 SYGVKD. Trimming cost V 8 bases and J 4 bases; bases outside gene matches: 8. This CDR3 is CAIRGGGGYNEQFF. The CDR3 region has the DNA TGTGCCATCCGTGGGGGGGGTGGGTACAATGAGCAGTTCTTC.

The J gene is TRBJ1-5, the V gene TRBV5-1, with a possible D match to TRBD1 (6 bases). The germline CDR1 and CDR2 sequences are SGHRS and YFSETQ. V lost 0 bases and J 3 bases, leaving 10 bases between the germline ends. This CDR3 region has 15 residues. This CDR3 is CASSLVGGLNQPQHF. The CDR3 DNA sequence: TGCGCCAGCAGCTTGGTTGGGGGCCTCAATCAGCCCCAGCATTTT.

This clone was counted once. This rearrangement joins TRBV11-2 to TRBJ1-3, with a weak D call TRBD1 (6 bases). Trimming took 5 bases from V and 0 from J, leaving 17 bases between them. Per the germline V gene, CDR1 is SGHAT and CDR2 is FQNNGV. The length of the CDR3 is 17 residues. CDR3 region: CASSLGGGPYSGNTIYF. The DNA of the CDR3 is TGTGCCAGCAGCCTCGGCGGGGGGCCTTACTCTGGAAACACCATATATTTT. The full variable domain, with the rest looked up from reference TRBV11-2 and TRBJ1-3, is EAGVAQSPRYKIIEKRQSVAFWCNPISGHATLYWYQQILGQGPKLLIQFQNNGVVDDSQLPKDRFSAERLKGVDSTLKIQPAKLEDSAVYLCASSLGGGPYSGNTIYFGEGSWLTVV.

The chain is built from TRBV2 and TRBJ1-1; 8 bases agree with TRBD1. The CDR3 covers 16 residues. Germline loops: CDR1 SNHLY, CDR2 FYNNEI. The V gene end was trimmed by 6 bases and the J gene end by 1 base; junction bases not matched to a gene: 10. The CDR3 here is CASRDQGARGNTEAFF. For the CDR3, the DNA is TGTGCCAGCAGGGACCAGGGGGCGAGGGGGAACACTGAAGCTTTCTTT.

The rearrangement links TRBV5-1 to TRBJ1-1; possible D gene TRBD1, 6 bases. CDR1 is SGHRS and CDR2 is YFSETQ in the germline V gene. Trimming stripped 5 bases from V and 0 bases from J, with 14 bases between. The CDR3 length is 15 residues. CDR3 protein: CASREDSSMNTEAFF. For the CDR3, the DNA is TGCGCCAGCAGGGAGGACAGCTCGATGAACACTGAAGCTTTCTTT.

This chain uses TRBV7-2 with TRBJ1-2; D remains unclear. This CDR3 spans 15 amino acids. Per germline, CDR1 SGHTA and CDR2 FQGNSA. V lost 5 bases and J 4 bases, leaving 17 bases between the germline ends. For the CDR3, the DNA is TGTGCCAGCAGCCCAGAAACGTTTACGGGCTATGGCTACACCTTC. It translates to CASSPETFTGYGYTF.

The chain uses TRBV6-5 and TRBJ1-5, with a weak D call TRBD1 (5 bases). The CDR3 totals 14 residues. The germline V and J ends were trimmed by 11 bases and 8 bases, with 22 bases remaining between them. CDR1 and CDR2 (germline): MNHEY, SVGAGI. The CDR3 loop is CAGGPKQDREPQHF. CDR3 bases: TGTGCCGGAGGGCCCAAACAGGACCGCGAGCCCCAGCATTTT.

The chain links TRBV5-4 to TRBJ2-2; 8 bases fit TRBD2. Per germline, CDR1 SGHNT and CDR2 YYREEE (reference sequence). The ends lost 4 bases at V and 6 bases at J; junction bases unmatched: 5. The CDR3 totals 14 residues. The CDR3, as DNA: TGTGCCAGCAGCCGCGGCGGGGGGTCCGGGGAGCTGTTTTTT. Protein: CASSRGGGSGELFF.

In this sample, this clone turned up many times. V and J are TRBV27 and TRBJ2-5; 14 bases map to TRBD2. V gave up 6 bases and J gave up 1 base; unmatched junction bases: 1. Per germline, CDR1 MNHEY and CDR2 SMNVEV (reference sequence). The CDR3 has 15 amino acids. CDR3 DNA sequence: TGTGCCAGCAGGGGACTAGCGGGGGCCCAAGAGACCCAGTACTTC. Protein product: CASRGLAGAQETQYF.

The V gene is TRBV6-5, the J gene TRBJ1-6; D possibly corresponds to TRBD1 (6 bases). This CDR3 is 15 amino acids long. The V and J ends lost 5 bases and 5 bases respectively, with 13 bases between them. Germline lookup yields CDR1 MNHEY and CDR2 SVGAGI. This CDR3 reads CASSRYRVDNSPLHF. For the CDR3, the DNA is TGTGCCAGCAGTCGTTACAGGGTCGATAATTCACCCCTCCACTTT.

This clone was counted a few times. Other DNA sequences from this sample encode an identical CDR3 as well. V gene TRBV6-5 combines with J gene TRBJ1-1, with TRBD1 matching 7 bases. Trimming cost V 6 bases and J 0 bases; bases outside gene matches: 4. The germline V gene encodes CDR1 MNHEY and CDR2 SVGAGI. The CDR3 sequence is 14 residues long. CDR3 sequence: CASSPGTVNTEAFF. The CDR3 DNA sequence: TGTGCCAGCAGCCCCGGGACAGTGAACACTGAAGCTTTCTTT.

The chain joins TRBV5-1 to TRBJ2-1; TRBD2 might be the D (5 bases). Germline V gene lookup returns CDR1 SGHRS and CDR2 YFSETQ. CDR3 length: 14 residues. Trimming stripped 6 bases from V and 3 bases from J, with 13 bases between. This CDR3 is CASKEVSGYNEQFF. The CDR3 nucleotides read TGCGCCAGCAAGGAGGTATCGGGCTACAATGAGCAGTTCTTC.

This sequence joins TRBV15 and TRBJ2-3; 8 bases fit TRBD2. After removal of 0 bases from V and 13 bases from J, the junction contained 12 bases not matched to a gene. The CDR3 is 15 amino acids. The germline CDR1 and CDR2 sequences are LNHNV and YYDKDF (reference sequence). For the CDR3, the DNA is TGTGCCACCAGCAGAGAAGGACTCGGGCGGGGGGAAGAGTATTTT. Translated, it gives CATSREGLGRGEEYF.

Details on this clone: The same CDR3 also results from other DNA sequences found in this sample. The CDR3: CASTPGYTDTQYF. In nucleotides, the CDR3 is TGTGCCAGCACCCCAGGGTACACAGATACGCAGTATTTT. This chain links TRBV6-5 with TRBJ2-3; perhaps TRBD1 as D (5 bases). Trimming removed 7 bases from V and 2 bases from J, with 10 bases in between. The CDR3 loop spans 13 amino acids. Germline CDR1 MNHEY, CDR2 SVGAGI.

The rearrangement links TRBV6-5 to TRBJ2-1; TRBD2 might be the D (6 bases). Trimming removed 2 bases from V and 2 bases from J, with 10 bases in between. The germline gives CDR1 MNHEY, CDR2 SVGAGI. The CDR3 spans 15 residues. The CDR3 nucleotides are TGTGCCAGCAGTTACGGGACTGAAACCTACAATGAGCAGTTCTTC. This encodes CASSYGTETYNEQFF.

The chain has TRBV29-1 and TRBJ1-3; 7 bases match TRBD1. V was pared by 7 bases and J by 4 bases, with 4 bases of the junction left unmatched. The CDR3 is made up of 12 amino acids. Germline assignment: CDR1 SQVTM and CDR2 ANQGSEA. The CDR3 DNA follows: TGCAGCGGCCAGGGGGTAGGAAACACCATATATTTT. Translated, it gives CSGQGVGNTIYF.